This is a list of T cell receptor beta chains from one sample in a study of blood T cells in healthy people across ages. TCRdb fed the 5' RACE reads into MiXCR, producing one record per CDR3 protein. Counted here are 800,000 to 900,000 distinct CDR3 sequences, around 62% occurring once; the ten biggest clones make up 25% to 30%. The specimen sequenced was blood. These receptors were obtained from a man aged 25-45 years in good health. The CDR3 runs from the conserved cysteine through the conserved F or W. D genes are given only for firm matches. Not all rows give a size; the values are once, few, many and, for expanded clones, a class.

>TRBJ2-5|TRBV6-1|.|.
TGTGCCCGCAGCCAAGGGGTGGACACGAACGTCCGAGAGACCCAGTACTTC
CARSQGVDTNVRETQYF
>TRBJ1-2|TRBV20-1|once|.
TGCAGTGCCGGCAGATACTATGGCTACACCTTC
CSAGRYYGYTF
>TRBJ2-5|TRBV11-2|.|.
TGTGCCAGCAGCTTAGGGGGGGACCTGGAGTACTTC
CASSLGGDLEYF
>TRBJ2-6|TRBV6-2/TRBV6-3|.|TRBD2
TGTGCCAGCACTACTAGCGCCGACTCTGGGGCCAACGTCCTGACTTTC
CASTTSADSGANVLTF
>TRBJ2-5|TRBV2|.|.
TGTGCCAGCAGGGGGAGAGCGTGGGATGAAGAGACCCAGTACTTC
CASRGRAWDEETQYF
>TRBJ2-7|TRBV24-1|.|.
TGTGCCACCAGTGATTCTTTTGGGGACTACAGGGGTTCCTACGAGCAGTACTTC
CATSDSFGDYRGSYEQYF
>TRBJ2-7|TRBV5-1|.|TRBD1
TGCGCCAGCAGCTTCCGGGACAGGGGGATTGACGAGCAGTACTTC
CASSFRDRGIDEQYF
>TRBJ2-2|TRBV5-1|.|.
TGCGCCAGCACATCGCGAAGGGGGGGAACCGGGGAGCTGTTTTTT
CASTSRRGGTGELFF
>TRBJ2-5|TRBV3-1|.|TRBD2
TGTGCCAGCAGCCTGGGACTAGCGGGGGCAGAGAGGCAAGAGACCCAGTACTTC
CASSLGLAGAERQETQYF
>TRBJ2-3|TRBV7-2|.|TRBD2
TGTGCCAGCAGCTTAGCGCGGCCGGGACTAACAGATACGCAGTATTTT
CASSLARPGLTDTQYF
>TRBJ1-1|TRBV7-2|.|TRBD1
TGTGCCAGCAGAACCGGGACAGGGGGCACATTCAGTGAAGCTTTCTTT
CASRTGTGGTFSEAFF